What follows are 20 T cell receptor beta chains derived from one specimen sequenced in a study of blood T cell repertoires in COVID-19. Data came from immunoSEQ multiplex PCR; TCRdb stores just in-frame clones and leaves some out. The sample holds 180,000 or so clones, 86% seen once. The sample consisted of PBMCs or T cells enriched from blood (not recorded which). All receptors derive from a man aged 35 to 55 with acute COVID-19.

The chain joins TRBV13 to TRBJ2-3; 8 bases align to TRBD2. Germline CDR1 and CDR2: PRHDT and FYEKMQ (reference sequence). The CDR3 totals 15 residues. Unmatched junction bases numbered 9, after V lost 8 bases and J lost 2 bases. CDR3 sequence reads: CASGLLAGNTDTQYF. The CDR3 nucleotides are TGTGCCAGCGGATTATTAGCGGGGAACACAGATACGCAGTATTTT.

The chain combines TRBV19 with TRBJ1-2; no clear D. CDR1 is LNHDA, CDR2 SQIVND, per germline (reference sequence). The CDR3 length is 12 residues. The ends were cut back, 4 bases at V and 6 bases at J, with 9 bases in the middle. The CDR3 DNA follows: TGTGCCAGTAGTAGAGCATCGAATGGCTACACCTTC. As protein: CASSRASNGYTF.

V gene TRBV9 combines with J gene TRBJ2-2; 7 bases map to TRBD2. V lost 4 bases, J lost 5 bases, and 11 bases stayed unmatched. Germline CDR1 SGDLS, CDR2 YYNGEE. The CDR3 spans 16 residues. In nucleotides, the CDR3 is TGTGCCAGCAGCCCGGCGGCGGGAGAAGGTACCGGGGAGCTGTTTTTT. Encoded protein: CASSPAAGEGTGELFF.

The J gene is TRBJ2-3, the V gene TRBV15; no clear D gene. Germline loops: CDR1 LNHNV, CDR2 YYDKDF (reference sequence). V lost 5 bases, J lost 6 bases, and 9 bases lay in between. The CDR3 is 12 residues long. As DNA, the CDR3 is TGTGCCACCAGCGCCTTCCGGGATACGCAGTATTTT. The encoded protein is CATSAFRDTQYF. Combining the CDR3 with reference TRBV15 and TRBJ2-3 gives the whole variable domain DAMVIQNPRYQVTQFGKPVTLSCSQTLNHNVMYWYQQKSSQAPKLLFHYYDKDFNNEADTPDNFQSRRPNTSFCFLDIRSPGLGDTAMYLCATSAFRDTQYFGPGTRLTVL.

The chain joins TRBV19 to TRBJ2-1; D is possibly TRBD2 (5 bases). The V end was cut by 5 bases, the J end by 10 bases, with 12 bases between. CDR1 is LNHDA and CDR2 is SQIVND in the germline V gene (reference sequence). This CDR3 has 12 residues. CDR3 bases: TGTGCCAGTAGTGCGGGTTGGGGAGAGCAGTTCTTC. It codes for CASSAGWGEQFF.

This clone was recorded a few times. The junction and the germline gene differ at one end; a read error may be behind it. The chain combines TRBV13 with TRBJ2-7; TRBD1 matches 8 bases. Germline assignment: CDR1 PRHDT and CDR2 FYEKMQ (reference sequence). This CDR3 region has 14 residues. CDR3 amino acids: CASSLGQGTYEQYF. For the CDR3, the DNA is TGTGCCAGCAGCCTAGGACAGGGAACCTACGAGCAGTACTTC.

This clone was observed once. The chain couples TRBV7-6 to TRBJ2-1, with TRBD2 matching over 9 bases. The CDR3 is made up of 15 amino acids. From germline, CDR1 is SGHVS and CDR2 FNYEAQ. V was clipped by 2 bases and J by 5 bases; unmatched bases: 4. CDR3 DNA sequence: TGTGCCAGCAGCTTAAGGGCGGGGGGGGACAATGAGCAGTTCTTC. Translated: CASSLRAGGDNEQFF.

This clone was detected a few times. The CDR3 coding sequence is TGTGCCAGCTCACCCACGACAGGGTCCGGGGAAGCTTTCTTT. This translates into CASSPTTGSGEAFF. The chain employs TRBV18 and TRBJ1-1; 7 bases map to TRBD1. With V trimmed by 3 bases and J by 8 bases, 9 bases remained unmatched. Germline CDR1 KGHSH, CDR2 LQKENI. The CDR3 is 14 amino acids. The variable domain in full, completed from reference TRBV18 and TRBJ1-1, reads NAGVMQNPRHLVRRRGQEARLRCSPMKGHSHVYWYRQLPEEGLKFMVYLQKENIIDESGMPKERFSAEFPKEGPSILRIQQVVRGDSAAYFCASSPTTGSGEAFFGQGTRLTVV.

The chain recombines TRBV16 with TRBJ2-3, with D perhaps matching TRBD1 (5 bases). This CDR3 has 14 amino acids. Germline V gives CDR1 KGHSY, CDR2 FQNENV. The V end lost 4 bases, the J end lost 3 bases, and 11 bases lay between the germline ends. CDR3 DNA sequence: TGTGCCAGCAGCCCCCCAGGGTCAACAGATACGCAGTATTTT. Protein sequence: CASSPPGSTDTQYF.

This rearrangement joins TRBV30 to TRBJ2-6, with D hard to call. Germline V CDR1 and CDR2: GTSNPN, SVGIG (reference sequence). V shed 0 bases and J shed 0 bases, with 6 bases lying between them. The CDR3 has 15 residues. The CDR3 DNA is TGTGCCTGGAGTGTCGCCTACTCTGGGGCCAACGTCCTGACTTTC. It specifies CAWSVAYSGANVLTF.

The rearrangement links TRBV28 to TRBJ1-5; D gene ambiguous. Between the trimmed V and J ends, which lost 1 base and 1 base, there was a span of 11 bases. The CDR3 length is 16 residues. Germline-derived CDR1 and CDR2 are MDHEN and SYDVKM. CDR3 nucleotide sequence: TGTGCCAGCAGTTTATTGGAGGGTGGGAGCAATCAGCCCCAGCATTTT. Its translation is CASSLLEGGSNQPQHF.

The rearrangement links TRBV7-2 to TRBJ2-7, with TRBD2 matching over 9 bases. This CDR3 contains 14 residues. The J segment lost 7 bases and the V segment lost 3 bases, leaving 7 bases of the junction unmatched. From germline, CDR1 is SGHTA and CDR2 FQGNSA. The CDR3 is CASSLRLAGSEQYF. In DNA form, the CDR3 reads TGTGCCAGCAGCTTGCGGCTAGCGGGGTCAGAGCAGTACTTC. The whole variable domain, remainder taken from reference TRBV7-2 and TRBJ2-7, is GAGVSQSPSNKVTEKGKDVELRCDPISGHTALYWYRQSLGQGLEFLIYFQGNSAPDKSGLPSDRFSAERTGGSVSTLTIQRTQQEDSAVYLCASSLRLAGSEQYFGPGTRLTVT.

J is TRBJ2-1 and V is TRBV15, with D possibly TRBD1 on 6 matching bases. Trimming removed 3 bases from V and 4 bases from J, with 13 bases in between. CDR1 and CDR2 (germline): LNHNV, YYDKDF (reference sequence). CDR3 length equals 15 residues. CDR3 residues: CATSRDSTPYNEQFF. The CDR3 DNA follows: TGTGCCACCAGCAGGGACAGTACGCCTTACAATGAGCAGTTCTTC.

The chain recombines TRBV5-6 with TRBJ1-2; no clear D gene. The CDR3 spans 14 residues. From germline, CDR1 is SGHDT and CDR2 YYEEEE. Trimming left V 0 bases short and J 1 base short, with 7 bases between. In DNA form, the CDR3 reads TGTGCCAGCAGCTTGGTTACTGGTAACTATGGCTACACCTTC. Translated: CASSLVTGNYGYTF.

This clone has more than one count but fewer than ten. The sample carries other DNA sequences with the same CDR3. V and J are TRBV10-3 and TRBJ2-7; no reliable D call. The CDR3 runs to 13 residues. The germline CDR1 and CDR2 sequences are ENHRY and SYGVKD. With 2 bases removed from V and 3 bases from J, the gap between germline ends came to 8 bases. The CDR3 DNA is TGTGCCATCAGTGAGCGAACGGGCTACGAGCAGTACTTC. Translation: CAISERTGYEQYF.

This clone was detected once. The chain uses TRBV13 and TRBJ1-3; D remains unclear. CDR3 length: 15 residues. The V end was cut by 2 bases, the J end by 4 bases, with 12 bases between. Germline V gene lookup returns CDR1 PRHDT and CDR2 FYEKMQ (reference sequence). CDR3 in amino acids: CASSLFLPRGNTIYF. CDR3 coding DNA: TGTGCCAGCAGCTTATTTCTCCCCAGAGGAAACACCATATATTTT.

Only one count was recorded for this clone. V is TRBV12-1 and J is TRBJ2-1; the D call of TRBD2 is as the table states it, not checked on the DNA. TRBV12-1 is a documented pseudogene. This CDR3 has 12 amino acids. CDR3 sequence reads: CASSPRGLGRFF. Written as DNA, the CDR3 is TGTGCCAGCAGCCCAAGGGGACTAGGAAGGTTCTTC.

The J gene is TRBJ2-7, the V gene TRBV28; 9 bases fit TRBD1. V trimming: 10 bases; J trimming: 3 bases; junction bases outside the gene matches: 13. Germline assignment: CDR1 MDHEN and CDR2 SYDVKM. CDR3 length equals 15 residues. The DNA for the CDR3 is TGTGCCACCCAAATTTCCGGGACAGGGTTCTACGAGCAGTACTTC. It specifies CATQISGTGFYEQYF.

On this clone: At one end, the junction sequence differs from germline, possibly due to a read error. The chain carries TRBV7-7 and TRBJ2-2, with D possibly matching TRBD1 (5 bases). The CDR3 loop spans 16 amino acids. Germline V CDR1 and CDR2: SSHAT, FNYEAQ (reference sequence). DNA for the CDR3: TGTGCTAGCAGCCCCGACAGCTTTTCGAACACCGGGGAGCTGTTTTTT. It is translated as CASSPDSFSNTGELFF.

The chain carries TRBV3-1 (or the pseudogene TRBV3-2) and TRBJ1-5, with TRBD1 matching over 7 bases. The CDR3 contains 14 residues. In germline, CDR1 is LGHDT, CDR2 YNNKEL (reference sequence). The J segment lost 6 bases and the V segment lost 4 bases, leaving 6 bases of the junction unmatched. The CDR3 DNA is TGTGCCAGCAGCCCCGACAGGGCGGCTCAGCCCCAGCATTTT. This encodes CASSPDRAAQPQHF.